This entry describes one TCR beta chain. These data are taken from a study of blood T cell repertoires in COVID-19. The overall study: The United States, Italy and Spain supplied acute and convalescent COVID-19 samples. PBMCs, B-cell-depleted T cells, or T cells provided the cDNA or gDNA that made up the material.

Seattle patients were enrolled during active infection and followed longitudinally. In the study's own analysis: Nucleated cell counts were estimated from reference gene primer amplification. Sequencing was performed with immunoSEQ multiplex PCR; in TCRdb, only in-frame clones are kept and a portion is missing. V and J calls and clone size are as listed in that table; D and trimming were resolved from the DNA. The repertoire holds around 60,000 clones, with roughly 80% as singletons. What was sequenced was peripheral blood. This TCR was recovered from a man aged 60 to 75 with COVID-19, enrolled during active disease.

CDR3 nucleotides: TGCGCCAGCAGTGATGGGGGGAATGGCTACACCTTC. Its translation: CASSDGGNGYTF. The rearrangement joins TRBV10-1 to TRBJ1-2, with D perhaps TRBD1 (5 bases). Germline V CDR1 and CDR2: WNHNN, SYGVQD (reference sequence). The V and J ends lost 3 bases and 6 bases respectively, with 8 bases between them. CDR3 length: 12 residues.